In its sample, the clone carrying this TCR beta chain was seen once. This sample is part of a study of control samples from healthy donors and cancer patients. Germline V gene sequence: CDR1 GTSNPN, CDR2 SVGIG (reference sequence). This CDR3 is built from 17 residues. The J segment lost 5 bases and the V segment lost 0 bases, leaving 9 bases of the junction unmatched. Produced via immunoSEQ multiplex PCR; TCRdb's table is partial and in-frame only. The sample carries some 190,000 clones, roughly nine tenths recorded once. Sequenced material: blood. The clonotype originates from a man aged 30 to 39 in good health. The chain is built from TRBV30 and TRBJ1-6, with 8 bases matching TRBD1. CDR3 loop: CAWSVRQGARNNSPLHF. The CDR3 bases are TGTGCCTGGAGTGTAAGGCAGGGGGCGCGTAATAATTCACCCCTCCACTTT.